These 29 T cell receptor beta chains were sequenced from one sample in a study of graft-versus-host responses after intestinal transplantation. The data were produced by immunoSEQ multiplex PCR, yet TCRdb's version contains in-frame clones alone and is incomplete. The table has over 75,000 clones, roughly 86% seen once. The sequencing here drew on PBMCs, taken 255 days after intestinal transplant. The receptors come from a human patient who received an intestinal transplant, so some T cells may come from the graft donor.

The chain employs TRBV5-1 and TRBJ1-5, with a possible D match to TRBD1 (6 bases). The CDR3 runs to 18 residues. In germline, CDR1 is SGHRS, CDR2 YFSETQ. Deletions cut 7 bases from V and 0 bases from J, with 23 bases between. The CDR3 reads CASGLMDRFGHSNQPQHF. In DNA, the CDR3 is TGCGCCAGCGGATTAATGGACAGATTCGGCCATAGCAATCAGCCCCAGCATTTT.

This clone was picked up a small number of times. This sequence joins TRBV30 and TRBJ1-6; TRBD1 is a possible D gene (6 bases). Germline CDR1 and CDR2: GTSNPN and SVGIG (reference sequence). This CDR3 is built from 14 residues. Trimming removed 8 bases at V and 1 base at J, with 12 bases between. CDR3 DNA: TGTGCCAGCCGGCAGGGGTCCTATAATTCACCCCTCCACTTT. Translating gives CASRQGSYNSPLHF.

The CDR3 DNA sequence: TGTGCCATCTCCAGGACCGCCGAACATATCACTGGAAACACCATATATTTT. Its protein is CAISRTAEHITGNTIYF. The chain employs TRBV27 and TRBJ1-3; D not certain. In germline, CDR1 is MNHEY, CDR2 SMNVEV (reference sequence). With 10 bases removed from V and 2 bases from J, the gap between germline ends came to 24 bases. The length of the CDR3 is 17 residues.

The chain links TRBV5-6 to TRBJ2-2, with D tentatively TRBD1 (5 bases). The V end was cut by 0 bases, the J end by 5 bases, with 11 bases between. Germline V CDR1 and CDR2: SGHDT, YYEEEE. The CDR3 runs to 15 residues. DNA for the CDR3: TGTGCCAGCAGCTTGGGACGGACAAGGACCGGGGAGCTGTTTTTT. This sequence encodes CASSLGRTRTGELFF. The full variable domain, with the rest looked up from reference TRBV5-6 and TRBJ2-2, is DAGVTQSPTHLIKTRGQQVTLRCSPKSGHDTVSWYQQALGQGPQFIFQYYEEEERQRGNFPDRFSGHQFPNYSSELNVNALLLGDSALYLCASSLGRTRTGELFFGEGSRLTVL.

The chain employs TRBV2 and TRBJ2-7; D remains ambiguous. The CDR3 is 12 residues long. Trimming took off 6 bases at V and 4 bases at J, with 10 bases between the two ends. Per the germline V gene, CDR1 is SNHLY and CDR2 is FYNNEI. DNA for the CDR3: TGTGCCAGCAGGGGAATCCCTTACGAGCAGTACTTC. Protein sequence: CASRGIPYEQYF.

V usage is TRBV10-3 and J usage is TRBJ2-1, with 8 bases lining up with TRBD2. Losses at the gene ends were 6 bases for V and 6 bases for J; bases not matched to a gene: 13. Per the germline V gene, CDR1 is ENHRY and CDR2 is SYGVKD. The length of the CDR3 is 16 residues. The CDR3 DNA reads TGTGCCATCAGCGACACAGCGGGGGCCGTTTCCAATGAGCAGTTCTTC. Protein sequence: CAISDTAGAVSNEQFF.

The chain couples TRBV9 to TRBJ2-1; D is possibly TRBD1 (6 bases). Germline V CDR1 and CDR2: SGDLS, YYNGEE. The CDR3 sequence is 16 residues long. Trimming stripped 3 bases from V and 3 bases from J, with 16 bases between. Here the CDR3 reads CASSDLTGWNYNEQFF. The CDR3 DNA follows: TGTGCCAGCAGCGACCTAACAGGGTGGAACTACAATGAGCAGTTCTTC.

V and J are TRBV28 and TRBJ1-2; no clear D gene. The V end lost 3 bases, the J end lost 9 bases, and 8 bases lay between the germline ends. The CDR3 runs 11 residues. Germline CDR1 reads MDHEN; CDR2 reads SYDVKM. DNA of the CDR3: TGTGCCAGCAGTTTTAGGATTAGCTACACCTTC. Protein sequence: CASSFRISYTF.

The chain uses TRBV6-1 and TRBJ1-2; D perhaps matches TRBD1 (5 bases). The CDR3 runs to 14 residues. The germline V gene encodes CDR1 MNHNS and CDR2 SASEGT. The germline V and J ends were trimmed by 1 base and 8 bases, with 14 bases remaining between them. The CDR3 nucleotides read TGTGCCAGCAGTGAAGGGGATGGGGGTGGAGGCTACACCTTC. This translates into CASSEGDGGGGYTF.

This chain joins TRBV6-5 and TRBJ2-3, with TRBD1 matching over 7 bases. Germline V CDR1 and CDR2: MNHEY, SVGAGI. V gave up 2 bases and J gave up 2 bases; unmatched junction bases: 4. This CDR3 has 15 residues. The CDR3 is CASSYRGRTTDTQYF. The CDR3 DNA follows: TGTGCCAGCAGTTACAGGGGGCGAACCACAGATACGCAGTATTTT.

This clone is medium-sized. This chain connects TRBV10-3 to TRBJ1-5, with no clear D. The CDR3 has 15 amino acids. V was trimmed by 3 bases and J by 0 bases, leaving 9 bases between them. Germline V gives CDR1 ENHRY, CDR2 SYGVKD. In nucleotides, the CDR3 is TGTGCCATCAGTGAATCGGGGTCTAGCAATCAGCCCCAGCATTTT. Residues: CAISESGSSNQPQHF.

V gene TRBV5-4 combines with J gene TRBJ1-2; 7 nucleotides agree with TRBD1. In germline, CDR1 is SGHNT, CDR2 YYREEE (reference sequence). V lost 4 bases and J lost 4; bases outside the gene matches: 7. The CDR3 has 14 residues. The CDR3 here is CASSPTAGGYGYTF. The DNA for the CDR3 is TGTGCCAGCAGCCCTACGGCAGGGGGCTATGGCTACACCTTC.

In this sample, this clone turned up once. DNA for the CDR3: TGCGCCAGCAGCTTGAAACAGGGGAGTCTTGAGCAGTTCTTC. Translation: CASSLKQGSLEQFF. This chain uses TRBV5-1 with TRBJ2-1, with TRBD1 identical over 7 bases. Trimming cost V 1 base and J 9 bases; bases outside gene matches: 7. Germline loops: CDR1 SGHRS, CDR2 YFSETQ. This CDR3 has 14 amino acids. The variable domain in full, with the rest retrieved from reference TRBV5-1 and TRBJ2-1, is KAGVTQTPRYLIKTRGQQVTLSCSPISGHRSVSWYQQTPGQGLQFLFEYFSETQRNKGNFPGRFSGRQFSNSRSEMNVSTLELGDSALYLCASSLKQGSLEQFFGPGTRLTVL.

The chain combines TRBV27 with TRBJ2-1; D is uncertain. The germline V and J ends were trimmed by 4 bases and 0 bases, with 13 bases remaining between them. Germline V CDR1 and CDR2: MNHEY, SMNVEV (reference sequence). This CDR3 has 16 residues. CDR3 coding DNA: TGTGCCAGCAGTTCCCGCCGCAGGAGCTCCTACAATGAGCAGTTCTTC. Translated: CASSSRRRSSYNEQFF.

The chain carries TRBV9 and TRBJ2-3; 7 bases fit TRBD2. V was clipped by 0 bases and J by 5 bases; unmatched bases: 9. The CDR3 length is 16 residues. The germline V gene has CDR1 SGDLS and CDR2 YYNGEE. The CDR3 reads CASSVEEAGYGDTQYF. CDR3 sequence (DNA): TGTGCCAGCAGCGTAGAAGAAGCGGGGTATGGAGATACGCAGTATTTT. Supplemented by reference TRBV9 and TRBJ2-3, the full variable domain reads DSGVTQTPKHLITATGQRVTLRCSPRSGDLSVYWYQQSLDQGLQFLIQYYNGEERAKGNILERFSAQQFPDLHSELNLSSLELGDSALYFCASSVEEAGYGDTQYFGPGTRLTVL.

The V gene is TRBV7-9, the J gene TRBJ2-2; no reliable D call. V lost 5 bases and J lost 0, with 7 bases in between. CDR1 and CDR2 from the germline V gene are SEHNR and FQNEAQ (reference sequence). This CDR3 has 14 residues. Here the CDR3 DNA reads TGTGCCAGCAGCCTCGTTTCGAACACCGGGGAGCTGTTTTTT. This gives the protein CASSLVSNTGELFF.

The chain couples TRBV9 to TRBJ2-2; weak D call: TRBD1 (6 bases). V was cut by 4 bases and J by 7 bases, with 17 bases left in between. This CDR3 comprises 15 residues. The germline gives CDR1 SGDLS, CDR2 YYNGEE. DNA of the CDR3: TGTGCCAGCAGCCCACGTGACAGGTCCAGCGGGGAGCTGTTTTTT. It codes for CASSPRDRSSGELFF.

CDR3 in DNA: TGTGCCAGCAGTGACTCACGGGGGTTCGTTGGCTACACCTTC. Translating gives CASSDSRGFVGYTF. The rearrangement uses TRBV6-4 and TRBJ1-2; D perhaps matches TRBD1 (5 bases). The CDR3 covers 14 residues. Between the trimmed V and J ends, which lost 0 bases and 7 bases, there was a span of 12 bases. Germline assignment: CDR1 MRHNA and CDR2 SNTAGT.

The CDR3 sequence: CASSLGREGGGYTF. In nucleotides, the CDR3 is TGTGCCAGCAGCTTAGGGCGTGAAGGTGGGGGCTACACCTTC. The chain joins TRBV5-4 to TRBJ1-2; D not certain. V was cut by 2 bases and J by 8 bases, with 16 bases left in between. This CDR3 region has 14 residues. The V gene's germline CDR1 is SGHNT and CDR2 YYREEE (reference sequence).

The chain combines TRBV27 with TRBJ1-4; unclear D gene. Trimming took 3 bases from V and 5 from J, leaving 13 bases between them. Germline CDR1 and CDR2: MNHEY and SMNVEV (reference sequence). CDR3 length equals 15 residues. CDR3 coding DNA: TGTGCCAGCAGTTTGGCCGGATGGAAAAATGAAAAACTGTTTTTT. This translates into CASSLAGWKNEKLFF.

The genes are TRBV5-4 and TRBJ1-1; a possible D gene is TRBD1 (5 bases). The V end was cut by 4 bases, the J end by 1 base, with 8 bases between. This CDR3 is built from 13 residues. Germline CDR1 and CDR2: SGHNT and YYREEE (reference sequence). Here the CDR3 DNA reads TGTGCCAGCAGCCGGGACGGGAACACTGAAGCTTTCTTT. Amino acid sequence: CASSRDGNTEAFF.

The chain employs TRBV29-1 and TRBJ2-7, with 7 bases lining up with TRBD1. V was clipped by 7 bases and J by 4 bases; unmatched bases: 13. Germline-derived CDR1 and CDR2 are SQVTM and ANQGSEA. This CDR3 is built from 14 residues. CDR3: CSGPRDRKSYEQYV. The DNA of the CDR3 is TGCAGCGGGCCCCGGGACAGAAAATCTTACGAGCAGTACGTC.

The rearrangement uses TRBV28 and TRBJ2-1; 13 nucleotides line up with TRBD2. J gave up 6 bases and V 6 bases, and 14 bases lay outside the gene matches. This CDR3 has 18 amino acids. Germline assignment: CDR1 MDHEN and CDR2 SYDVKM. CDR3 in amino acids: CASRSGGLAGPGGNEQFF. The CDR3 DNA reads as TGTGCCAGCAGATCGGGGGGACTAGCGGGACCAGGGGGCAATGAGCAGTTCTTC. The complete variable domain, with remaining parts taken from reference TRBV28 and TRBJ2-1, reads DVKVTQSSRYLVKRTGEKVFLECVQDMDHENMFWYRQDPGLGLRLIYFSYDVKMKEKGDIPEGYSVSREKKERFSLILESASTNQTSMYLCASRSGGLAGPGGNEQFFGPGTRLTVL.

In DNA, the CDR3 is TGTGCCAGCAGTTTTCGGTATGAGGGGTCACCCCTCCACTTT. It translates to CASSFRYEGSPLHF. This sequence joins TRBV28 and TRBJ1-6; TRBD1 is a possible D gene (5 bases). The CDR3 is made up of 14 amino acids. Germline lookup yields CDR1 MDHEN and CDR2 SYDVKM. V lost 3 bases, J lost 10 bases, and 13 bases lay in between.

The CDR3 reads CASSGTGSQPQHF. CDR3 coding DNA: TGTGCCAGCAGCGGGACAGGGTCCCAGCCCCAGCATTTT. This chain connects TRBV27 to TRBJ1-5; 9 bases align to TRBD1. This CDR3 has 13 amino acids. The junction had 4 bases not matched to a gene; V was cut back by 6 bases and J by 7 bases. Germline CDR1 is MNHEY and CDR2 is SMNVEV (reference sequence).

For the CDR3, the DNA is TGTGCCAGCAGCTTAGGCGCAGGGAGTCCCACAGATACGCAGTATTTT. Residues: CASSLGAGSPTDTQYF. V usage is TRBV7-6 and J usage is TRBJ2-3, with D perhaps TRBD1 or TRBD2 (5 bases each). The ends were cut back, 1 base at V and 2 bases at J, with 13 bases in the middle. CDR1 is SGHVS and CDR2 is FNYEAQ in the germline V gene. The CDR3 sequence is 16 residues long.

This clone has only a few counts. The chain has TRBV2 and TRBJ2-7, with TRBD2 matching over 9 bases. Losses at the gene ends were 6 bases for V and 1 base for J; bases not matched to a gene: 4. Germline CDR1 and CDR2: SNHLY and FYNNEI. The CDR3 is 14 amino acids. The CDR3 loop is CASRAGGNSYEQYF. The CDR3 DNA is TGTGCCAGCAGAGCGGGGGGCAATTCCTACGAGCAGTACTTC. The full variable domain, in which reference TRBV2 and TRBJ2-7 provide the parts outside the CDR3, is EPEVTQTPSHQVTQMGQEVILRCVPISNHLYFYWYRQILGQKVEFLVSFYNNEISEKSEIFDDQFSVERPDGSNFTLKIRSTKLEDSAMYFCASRAGGNSYEQYFGPGTRLTVT.

CDR3 sequence (DNA): TGTGCCAGCAGCTTAGGGCTAAGCCTCAGGGAGACCCAGTACTTC. As protein: CASSLGLSLRETQYF. The J gene is TRBJ2-5, the V gene TRBV7-3, with D uncertain. This CDR3 is 15 amino acids long. The V gene's germline CDR1 is SGHTA and CDR2 FQGTGA. V was trimmed by 2 bases and J by 5 bases, leaving 15 bases between them.

The chain joins TRBV2 to TRBJ2-7, with D perhaps being TRBD1 or TRBD2 (5 bases each). The CDR3 has 12 amino acids. The V end was cut by 8 bases, the J end by 3 bases, with 11 bases between. CDR1 and CDR2 from the germline V gene are SNHLY and FYNNEI. The DNA for the CDR3 is TGTGCCAGCGTGGGACGAAACTACGAGCAGTACTTC. This codes for CASVGRNYEQYF.